These 14 T cell receptor beta chains share one sample of origin, sequenced in a study of preoperative IRX-2 immunotherapy in early breast cancer (dated by TCRdb to 2018 to 2020). The method was the immunoSEQ multiplex PCR assay. TCRdb obtained this table from immuneACCESS and retained in-frame rearrangements with V and J assigned. These tables miss some clones; where compared with another copy, unresolved V genes account for less than half of the shortfall, and the remainder is unexplained. Counted in this sample were tens of thousands of clones; just under 80% of them appeared once. The ten top clones hold less than 2.5% of the sample. The treatment or condition label, as the study defines it: preoperative locoregional IRX-2 cytokine immunotherapy. Sequencing was performed on lymph node tissue, taken before IRX-2 immunotherapy. Receptors originate from a human donor with breast cancer.

This clone is a singleton in its sample. The genes are TRBV6-8 and TRBJ1-2; unclear D gene. The CDR3 loop spans 15 amino acids. Trimming shortened V by 2 bases and J by 8 bases, and 18 bases separated the two germline ends. CDR1 and CDR2 from the germline V gene are MNHGY and SAAAGT. CDR3 sequence (DNA): TGTGCCAGCAGTTACCGGGCTGAAACAAAGTGGGGCTACACCTTC. Translated, it gives CASSYRAETKWGYTF.

J is TRBJ1-5 and V is TRBV23-1; 10 nucleotides line up with TRBD1. TRBV23-1 is an open reading frame whose function is uncertain. The junction had 6 bases not matched to a gene; V was cut back by 2 bases and J by 5 bases. There are 16 residues in the CDR3. This CDR3 reads CASSQGTGVKDQPQHF. The CDR3 DNA follows: TGCGCCAGCAGTCAAGGGACAGGGGTGAAAGATCAGCCCCAGCATTTT.

The chain links TRBV5-1 to TRBJ2-3; 7 nucleotides align to TRBD2. The CDR3 runs 15 residues. Germline CDR1 is SGHRS and CDR2 is YFSETQ. J lost 2 bases, V lost 1 base, and 4 bases had no gene match. The CDR3 coding sequence is TGCGCCAGCAGCTTGCGGAGCGGGGTCACAGATACGCAGTATTTT. Protein product: CASSLRSGVTDTQYF. Filled out from reference TRBV5-1 and TRBJ2-3, the complete variable domain reads KAGVTQTPRYLIKTRGQQVTLSCSPISGHRSVSWYQQTPGQGLQFLFEYFSETQRNKGNFPGRFSGRQFSNSRSEMNVSTLELGDSALYLCASSLRSGVTDTQYFGPGTRLTVL.

The genes are TRBV28 and TRBJ1-2; 8 bases fit TRBD1. Per germline, CDR1 MDHEN and CDR2 SYDVKM. This CDR3 has 14 residues. After removal of 6 bases from V and 5 bases from J, the junction contained 8 bases not matched to a gene. CDR3 sequence reads: CASRVTGDYYGYTF. The CDR3, as DNA: TGTGCCAGCAGGGTGACAGGGGATTATTATGGCTACACCTTC.

This clone was seen more than once but under ten times. CDR3 coding DNA: TGCGCCAGCAGCCAAGATTACAGGGTAGGGCACTACGAGCAGTACTTC. It is translated as CASSQDYRVGHYEQYF. The rearrangement uses TRBV1 and TRBJ2-7; the table's D call of TRBD1 was not tested on the DNA. TRBV1 is a documented pseudogene. The CDR3 has 16 residues.

The chain is built from TRBV11-3 and TRBJ2-3, with D possibly matching TRBD1 (6 bases). The V and J ends lost 1 base and 2 bases respectively, with 10 bases between them. This CDR3 has 15 amino acids. Germline V gives CDR1 SGHNT, CDR2 YENEEA. Here the CDR3 reads CASSLVRGDTDTQYF. CDR3 sequence (DNA): TGTGCCAGCAGCTTAGTCAGGGGAGACACAGATACGCAGTATTTT.

The J gene is TRBJ1-3, the V gene TRBV6-8; D might be TRBD1 (6 bases). CDR1 MNHGY and CDR2 SAAAGT come from the germline V gene. The CDR3 sequence is 16 residues long. The V end was cut by 5 bases, the J end by 4 bases, with 18 bases between. The CDR3 region has the DNA TGTGCCAGCAGTGACGCGCCGCCGGACAGCGGAAACACCATATATTTT. Translated, it gives CASSDAPPDSGNTIYF.

This clone was found a few times. This chain connects TRBV30 to TRBJ1-1; no clear D. V shed 3 bases and J shed 8 bases, with 13 bases lying between them. The CDR3 runs to 12 residues. Germline V gene lookup returns CDR1 GTSNPN and CDR2 SVGIG (reference sequence). In DNA, the CDR3 is TGTGCCTGGAGCGCGACGCGAGTAGAAGCTTTCTTT. It translates to CAWSATRVEAFF.

This clone appeared a few times. The CDR3 DNA reads as TGTGCCAGTAGTTCCCCGCACCTAGGGGGGGATTGGGGGAATTCACCCCTCCACTTT. Its translation is CASSSPHLGGDWGNSPLHF. The chain carries TRBV19 and TRBJ1-6, with a possible D match to TRBD1 (6 bases). The V gene lost 5 bases and the J gene lost 7 bases, with 27 bases spanning the gap. Per germline, CDR1 LNHDA and CDR2 SQIVND (reference sequence). There are 19 residues in the CDR3.

This clone was seen a handful of times. The chain couples TRBV7-1 to TRBJ1-2, with a weak D call TRBD1 (6 bases). TRBV7-1 is given ORF status, its function remaining uncertain. With 5 bases removed from V and 0 bases from J, the gap between germline ends came to 16 bases. This CDR3 has 16 residues. The CDR3 DNA sequence: TGTGCCAGCAGCCCTGGGGGCAGCTTAACTAACTATGGCTACACCTTC. It is translated as CASSPGGSLTNYGYTF.

J is TRBJ1-2 and V is TRBV11-3, with 8 bases matching TRBD1. Germline V gene lookup returns CDR1 SGHNT and CDR2 YENEEA. V dropped 4 bases and J dropped 3; count of bases not matched to a gene: 10. CDR3 length equals 16 residues. CDR3 region: CASSSGQGEIDYGYTF. DNA for the CDR3: TGTGCCAGCAGCTCCGGACAGGGTGAGATAGACTATGGCTACACCTTC.

This clone was counted a single time. The gene calls are TRBV11-3 and TRBJ1-4; 9 bases align to TRBD1. This CDR3 has 16 amino acids. The V segment lost 0 bases and the J segment 4 bases; nucleotides outside the gene matches: 3. The germline CDR1 and CDR2 sequences are SGHNT and YENEEA. The CDR3 DNA sequence: TGTGCCAGCAGCTTAGACAGGGGACAGGGTAATGAAAAACTGTTTTTT. It translates to CASSLDRGQGNEKLFF.

This chain links TRBV7-7 with TRBJ2-2; 9 positions match TRBD1. V shed 5 bases and J 2 bases; nucleotides not matched to a gene: 12. This CDR3 has 18 residues. The germline V gene has CDR1 SSHAT and CDR2 FNYEAQ (reference sequence). In nucleotides, the CDR3 is TGTGCCAGCAGCGAGACAGGGGGTATCAGGTCCAACACCGGGGAGCTGTTTTTT. This encodes CASSETGGIRSNTGELFF.

The chain employs TRBV6-8 and TRBJ1-1; TRBD1 might be the D (6 bases). CDR3 length equals 14 residues. Germline loops: CDR1 MNHGY, CDR2 SAAAGT. The V gene lost 2 bases and the J gene lost 1 base, with 8 bases spanning the gap. DNA for the CDR3: TGTGCCAGCAGTTACAGGACAGCGAACACTGAAGCTTTCTTT. Translation gives CASSYRTANTEAFF.